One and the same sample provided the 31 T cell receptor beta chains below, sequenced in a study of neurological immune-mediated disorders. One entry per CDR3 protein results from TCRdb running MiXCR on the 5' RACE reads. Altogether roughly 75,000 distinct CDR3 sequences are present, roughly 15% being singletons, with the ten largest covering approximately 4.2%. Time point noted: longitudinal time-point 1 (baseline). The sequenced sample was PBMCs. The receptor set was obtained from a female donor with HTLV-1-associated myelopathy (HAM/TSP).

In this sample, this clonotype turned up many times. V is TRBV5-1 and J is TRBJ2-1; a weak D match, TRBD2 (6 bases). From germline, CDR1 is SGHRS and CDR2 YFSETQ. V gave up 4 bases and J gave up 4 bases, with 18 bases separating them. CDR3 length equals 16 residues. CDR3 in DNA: TGCGCCAGCAGCCCGTCATCGCGGGGCTTTTACAATGAGCAGTTCTTC. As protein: CASSPSSRGFYNEQFF. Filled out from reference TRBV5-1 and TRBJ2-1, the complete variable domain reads KAGVTQTPRYLIKTRGQQVTLSCSPISGHRSVSWYQQTPGQGLQFLFEYFSETQRNKGNFPGRFSGRQFSNSRSEMNVSTLELGDSALYLCASSPSSRGFYNEQFFGPGTRLTVL.

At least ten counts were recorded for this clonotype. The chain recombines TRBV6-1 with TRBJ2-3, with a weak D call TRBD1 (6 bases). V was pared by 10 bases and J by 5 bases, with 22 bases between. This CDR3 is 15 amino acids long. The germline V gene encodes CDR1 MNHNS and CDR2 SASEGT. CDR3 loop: CATTIGQGLGDTQYF. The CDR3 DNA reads TGTGCCACCACGATAGGGCAGGGGCTCGGAGATACGCAGTATTTT.

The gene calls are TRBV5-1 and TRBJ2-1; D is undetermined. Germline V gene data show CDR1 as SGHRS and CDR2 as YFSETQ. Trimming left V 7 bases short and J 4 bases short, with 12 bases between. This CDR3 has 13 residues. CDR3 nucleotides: TGCGCCAGCTTGTTGGAGTCTTACAATGAGCAGTTCTTC. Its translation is CASLLESYNEQFF.

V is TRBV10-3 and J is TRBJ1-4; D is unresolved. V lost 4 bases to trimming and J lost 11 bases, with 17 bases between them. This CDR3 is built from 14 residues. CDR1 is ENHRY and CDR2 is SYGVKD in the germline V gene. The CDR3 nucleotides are TGTGCCATCAGTGCTGAGACATCGCCGGAGAAACTGTTTTTT. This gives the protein CAISAETSPEKLFF.

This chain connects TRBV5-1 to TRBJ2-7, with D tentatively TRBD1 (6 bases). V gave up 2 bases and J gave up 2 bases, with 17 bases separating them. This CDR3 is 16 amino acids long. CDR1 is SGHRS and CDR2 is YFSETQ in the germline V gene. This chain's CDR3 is CASSFGAGERAYEQYF. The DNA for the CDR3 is TGCGCCAGCAGCTTTGGGGCAGGGGAAAGGGCCTACGAGCAGTACTTC.

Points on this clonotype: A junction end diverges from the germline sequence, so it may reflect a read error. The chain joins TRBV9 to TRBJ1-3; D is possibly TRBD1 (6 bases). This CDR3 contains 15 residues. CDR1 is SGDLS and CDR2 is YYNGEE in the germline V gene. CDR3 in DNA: TGTGCCAACAGCGTAGGGGGGCGGTATGGAAACACCATATATTTT. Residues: CANSVGGRYGNTIYF.

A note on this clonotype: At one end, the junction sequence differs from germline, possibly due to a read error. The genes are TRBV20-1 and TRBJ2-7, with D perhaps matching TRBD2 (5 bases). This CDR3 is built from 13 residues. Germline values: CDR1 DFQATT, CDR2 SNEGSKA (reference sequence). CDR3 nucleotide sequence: TGCAGTGCTAGTGGAGGACCCACCTACGCGCAGTACTTC. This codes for CSASGGPTYAQYF.

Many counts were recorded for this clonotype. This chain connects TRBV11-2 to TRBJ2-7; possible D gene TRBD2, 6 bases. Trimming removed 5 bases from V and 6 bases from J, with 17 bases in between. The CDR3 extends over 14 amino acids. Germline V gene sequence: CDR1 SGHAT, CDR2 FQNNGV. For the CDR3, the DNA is TGTGCCAGCAGCCCAAACCGGGACTCTTCCGAGCAGTACTTC. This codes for CASSPNRDSSEQYF.

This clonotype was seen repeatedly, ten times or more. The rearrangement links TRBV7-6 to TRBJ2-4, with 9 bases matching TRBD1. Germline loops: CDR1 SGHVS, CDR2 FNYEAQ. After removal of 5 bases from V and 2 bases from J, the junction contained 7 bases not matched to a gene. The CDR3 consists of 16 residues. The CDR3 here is CASSPGQGRTKNIQYF. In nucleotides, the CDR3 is TGTGCCAGCAGCCCAGGACAGGGGAGGACCAAAAACATTCAGTACTTC.

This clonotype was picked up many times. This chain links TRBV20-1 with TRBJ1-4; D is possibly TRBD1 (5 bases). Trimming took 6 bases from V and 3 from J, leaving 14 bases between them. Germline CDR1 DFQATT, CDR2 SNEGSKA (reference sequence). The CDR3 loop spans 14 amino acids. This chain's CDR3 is CSADKPGANEKLFF. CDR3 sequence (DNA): TGCAGTGCGGACAAACCGGGAGCTAATGAAAAACTGTTTTTT.

The CDR3: CASSFGRGGDTQYF. In DNA, the CDR3 is TGTGCCAGCAGTTTCGGCAGGGGGGGAGATACGCAGTATTTT. This chain links TRBV12-3 or TRBV12-4 with TRBJ2-3; D is perhaps TRBD1 or TRBD2 (7 bases each). The CDR3 has 14 residues. V lost 3 bases and J 5 bases, leaving 12 bases between the germline ends.

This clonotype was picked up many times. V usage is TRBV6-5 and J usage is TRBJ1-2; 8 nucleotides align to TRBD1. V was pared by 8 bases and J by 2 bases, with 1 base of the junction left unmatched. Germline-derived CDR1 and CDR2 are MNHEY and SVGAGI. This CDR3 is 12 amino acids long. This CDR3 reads CASYRGNYGYTF. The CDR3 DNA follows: TGTGCCAGCTACAGGGGGAACTATGGCTACACCTTC.

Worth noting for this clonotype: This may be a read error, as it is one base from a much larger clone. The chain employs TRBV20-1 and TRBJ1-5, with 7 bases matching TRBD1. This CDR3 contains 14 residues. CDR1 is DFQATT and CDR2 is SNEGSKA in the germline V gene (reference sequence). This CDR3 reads CSASPQGGNQPQNF. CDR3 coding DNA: TGCAGTGCTAGCCCGCAGGGGGGCAATCAGCCCCAGAATTTT.

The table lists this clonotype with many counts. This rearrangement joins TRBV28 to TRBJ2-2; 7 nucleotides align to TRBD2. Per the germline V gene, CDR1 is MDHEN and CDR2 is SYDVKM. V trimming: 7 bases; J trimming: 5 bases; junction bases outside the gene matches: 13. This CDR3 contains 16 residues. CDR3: CASIPSAGRGTGELFF. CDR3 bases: TGTGCCAGCATTCCTTCGGCAGGGAGGGGAACCGGGGAGCTGTTTTTT.

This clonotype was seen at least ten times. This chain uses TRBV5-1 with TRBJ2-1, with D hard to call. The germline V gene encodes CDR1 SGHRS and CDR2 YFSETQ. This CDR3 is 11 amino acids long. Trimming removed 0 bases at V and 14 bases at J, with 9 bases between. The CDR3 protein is CASSLEGIKFF. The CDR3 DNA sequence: TGCGCCAGCAGCTTGGAAGGGATTAAGTTCTTC.

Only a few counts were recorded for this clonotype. The CDR3 bases are TGTGCCAGCAGTACCCTGGTGGGACAGGGCTCCTACAATGAGCAGTTCTTC. Protein sequence: CASSTLVGQGSYNEQFF. The rearrangement joins TRBV6-2 or TRBV6-3 to TRBJ2-1; 9 bases match TRBD1. This CDR3 contains 17 residues. The germline CDR1 and CDR2 sequences are MNHEY and SVGEGT. V dropped 5 bases and J dropped 0; count of bases not matched to a gene: 8.

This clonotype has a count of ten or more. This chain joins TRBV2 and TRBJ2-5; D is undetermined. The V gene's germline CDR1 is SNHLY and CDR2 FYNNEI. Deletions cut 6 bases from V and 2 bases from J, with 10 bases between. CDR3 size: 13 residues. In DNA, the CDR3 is TGTGCCAGCAGAAGAACGGCTCAAGAGACCCAGTACTTC. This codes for CASRRTAQETQYF.

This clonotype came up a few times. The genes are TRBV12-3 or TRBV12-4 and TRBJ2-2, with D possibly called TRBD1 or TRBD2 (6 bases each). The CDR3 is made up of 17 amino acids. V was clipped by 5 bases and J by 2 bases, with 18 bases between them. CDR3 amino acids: CASSPWSGASNTGELFF. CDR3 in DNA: TGTGCCAGCAGTCCCTGGTCGGGGGCCTCTAACACCGGGGAGCTGTTTTTT.

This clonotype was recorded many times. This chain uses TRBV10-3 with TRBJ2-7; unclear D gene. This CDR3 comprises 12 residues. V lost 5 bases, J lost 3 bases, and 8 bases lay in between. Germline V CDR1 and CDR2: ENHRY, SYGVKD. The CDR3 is CAISSNDYEQYF. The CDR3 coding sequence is TGTGCCATCAGTAGTAATGACTACGAGCAGTACTTC.

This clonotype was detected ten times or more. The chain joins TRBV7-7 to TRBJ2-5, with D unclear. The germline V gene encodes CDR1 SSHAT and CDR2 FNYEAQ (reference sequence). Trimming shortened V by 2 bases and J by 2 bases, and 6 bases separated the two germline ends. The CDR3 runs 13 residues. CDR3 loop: CASSLFLQETQYF. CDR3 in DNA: TGTGCCAGCAGCTTATTTCTTCAAGAGACCCAGTACTTC.

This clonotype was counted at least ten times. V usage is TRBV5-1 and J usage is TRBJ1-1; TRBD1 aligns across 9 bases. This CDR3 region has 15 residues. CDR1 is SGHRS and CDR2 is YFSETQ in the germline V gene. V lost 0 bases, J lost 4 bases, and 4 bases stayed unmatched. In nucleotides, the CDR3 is TGCGCCAGCAGCTTGGCAGCGGGACAGGGCACTGAAGCTTTCTTT. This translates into CASSLAAGQGTEAFF.

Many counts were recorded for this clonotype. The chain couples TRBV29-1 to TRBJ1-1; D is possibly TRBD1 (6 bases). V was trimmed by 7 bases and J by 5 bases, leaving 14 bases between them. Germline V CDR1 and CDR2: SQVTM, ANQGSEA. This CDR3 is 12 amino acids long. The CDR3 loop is CSAQGWRTEAFF. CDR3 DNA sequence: TGCAGCGCCCAGGGGTGGAGAACTGAAGCTTTCTTT.

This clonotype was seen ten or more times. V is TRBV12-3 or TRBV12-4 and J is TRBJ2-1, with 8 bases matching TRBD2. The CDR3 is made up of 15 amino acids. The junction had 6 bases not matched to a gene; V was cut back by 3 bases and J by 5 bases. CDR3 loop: CASSFVGGAHNEQFF. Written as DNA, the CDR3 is TGTGCCAGCAGTTTCGTCGGGGGGGCCCACAATGAGCAGTTCTTC.

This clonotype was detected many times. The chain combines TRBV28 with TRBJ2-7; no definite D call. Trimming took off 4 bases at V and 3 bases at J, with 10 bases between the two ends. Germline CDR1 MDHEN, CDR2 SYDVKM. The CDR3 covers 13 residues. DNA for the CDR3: TGTGCCAGCAGTTCCACCACATACTACGAGCAGTACTTC. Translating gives CASSSTTYYEQYF.

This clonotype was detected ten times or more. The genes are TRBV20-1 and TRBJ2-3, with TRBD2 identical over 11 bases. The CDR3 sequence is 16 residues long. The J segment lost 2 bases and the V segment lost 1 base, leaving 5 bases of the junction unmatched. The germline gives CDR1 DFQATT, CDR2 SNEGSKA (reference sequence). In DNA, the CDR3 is TGCAGTGCTAGAGGTCTTAGCGGGGGGGCCACAGATACGCAGTATTTT. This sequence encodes CSARGLSGGATDTQYF.

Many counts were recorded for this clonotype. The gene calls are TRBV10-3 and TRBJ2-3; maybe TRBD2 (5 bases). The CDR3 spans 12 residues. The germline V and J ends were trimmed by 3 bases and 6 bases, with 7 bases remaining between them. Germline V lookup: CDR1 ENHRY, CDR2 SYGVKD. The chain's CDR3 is CAISESGDTQYF. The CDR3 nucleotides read TGTGCCATCAGTGAATCGGGGGATACGCAGTATTTT.

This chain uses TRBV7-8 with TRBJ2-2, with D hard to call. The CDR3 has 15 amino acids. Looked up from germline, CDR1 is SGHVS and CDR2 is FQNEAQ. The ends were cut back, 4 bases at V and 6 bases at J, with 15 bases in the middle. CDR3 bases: TGTGCCAGCAGCTCAAATGACGTGGGCGCCGGGGAGCTGTTTTTT. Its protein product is CASSSNDVGAGELFF.

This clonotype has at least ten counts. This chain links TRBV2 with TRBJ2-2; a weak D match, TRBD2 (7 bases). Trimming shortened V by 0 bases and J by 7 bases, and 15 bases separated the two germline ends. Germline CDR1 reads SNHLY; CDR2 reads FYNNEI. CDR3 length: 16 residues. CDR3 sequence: CASSEAGGGRNGELFF. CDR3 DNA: TGTGCCAGCAGTGAAGCAGGGGGAGGGCGGAACGGGGAGCTGTTTTTT.

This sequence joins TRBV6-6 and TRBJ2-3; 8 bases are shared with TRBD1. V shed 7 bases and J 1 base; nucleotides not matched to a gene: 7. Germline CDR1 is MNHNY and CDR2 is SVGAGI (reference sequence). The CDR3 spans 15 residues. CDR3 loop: CASKRSGGGTDTQYF. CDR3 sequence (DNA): TGTGCCAGCAAACGCTCAGGGGGCGGCACAGATACGCAGTATTTT.

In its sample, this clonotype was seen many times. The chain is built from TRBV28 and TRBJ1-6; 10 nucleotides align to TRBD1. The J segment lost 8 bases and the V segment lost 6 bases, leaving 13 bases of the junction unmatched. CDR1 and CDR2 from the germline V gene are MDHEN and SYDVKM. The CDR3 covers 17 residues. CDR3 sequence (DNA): TGTGCCAGCAGACCCCTGGTTGGACAGGGGGTGGATTCACCCCTCCACTTT. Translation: CASRPLVGQGVDSPLHF.

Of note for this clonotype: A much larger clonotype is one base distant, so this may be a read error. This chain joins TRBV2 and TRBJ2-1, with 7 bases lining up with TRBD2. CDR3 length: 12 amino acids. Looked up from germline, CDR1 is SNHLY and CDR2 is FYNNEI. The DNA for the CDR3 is TGTGTCAGGTCCGGGACTACGAATGAGCAGTTCTTC. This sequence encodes CVRSGTTNEQFF.